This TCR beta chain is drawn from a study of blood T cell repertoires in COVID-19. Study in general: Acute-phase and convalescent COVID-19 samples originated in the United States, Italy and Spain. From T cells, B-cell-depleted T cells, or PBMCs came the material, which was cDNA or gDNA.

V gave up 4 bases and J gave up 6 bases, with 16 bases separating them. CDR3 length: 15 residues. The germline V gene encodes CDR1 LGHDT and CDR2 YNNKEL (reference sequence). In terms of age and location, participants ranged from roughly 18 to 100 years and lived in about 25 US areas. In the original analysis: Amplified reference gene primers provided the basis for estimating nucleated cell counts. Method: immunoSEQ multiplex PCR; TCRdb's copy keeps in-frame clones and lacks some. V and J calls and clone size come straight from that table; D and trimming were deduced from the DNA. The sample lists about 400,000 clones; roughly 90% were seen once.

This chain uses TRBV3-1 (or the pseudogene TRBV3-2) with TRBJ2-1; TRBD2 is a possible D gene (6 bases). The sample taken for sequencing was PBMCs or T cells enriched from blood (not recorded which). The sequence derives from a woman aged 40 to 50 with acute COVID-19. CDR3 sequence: CASSPRLVGSNEQFF. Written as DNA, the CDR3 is TGTGCCAGCAGCCCGAGACTAGTAGGGAGCAATGAGCAGTTCTTC.